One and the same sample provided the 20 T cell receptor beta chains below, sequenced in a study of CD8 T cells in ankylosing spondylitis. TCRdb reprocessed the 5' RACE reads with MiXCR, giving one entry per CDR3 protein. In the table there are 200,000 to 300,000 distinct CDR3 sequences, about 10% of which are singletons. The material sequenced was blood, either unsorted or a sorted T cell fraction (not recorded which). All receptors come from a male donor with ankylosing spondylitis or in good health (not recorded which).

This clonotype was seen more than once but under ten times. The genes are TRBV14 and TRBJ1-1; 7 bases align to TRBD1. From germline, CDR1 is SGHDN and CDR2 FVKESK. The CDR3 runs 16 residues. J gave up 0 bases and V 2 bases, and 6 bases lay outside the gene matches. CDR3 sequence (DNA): TGTGCCAGCAGCCAACTACAGGGGAGGGTGAACACTGAAGCTTTCTTT. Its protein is CASSQLQGRVNTEAFF. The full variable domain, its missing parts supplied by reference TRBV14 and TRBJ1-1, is EAGVTQFPSHSVIEKGQTVTLRCDPISGHDNLYWYRRVMGKEIKFLLHFVKESKQDESGMPNNRFLAERTGGTYSTLKVQPAELEDSGVYFCASSQLQGRVNTEAFFGQGTRLTVV.

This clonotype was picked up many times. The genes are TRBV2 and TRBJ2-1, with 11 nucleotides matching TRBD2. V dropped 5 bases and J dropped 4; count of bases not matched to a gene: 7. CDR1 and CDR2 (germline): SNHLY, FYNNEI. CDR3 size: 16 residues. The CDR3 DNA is TGTGCCAGCAGTAGGGAGACTAGCGGGGAATACAATGAGCAGTTCTTC. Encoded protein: CASSRETSGEYNEQFF.

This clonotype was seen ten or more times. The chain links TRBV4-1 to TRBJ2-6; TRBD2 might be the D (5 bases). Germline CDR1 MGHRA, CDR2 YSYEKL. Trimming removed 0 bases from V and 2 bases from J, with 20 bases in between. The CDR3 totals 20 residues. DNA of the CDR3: TGCGCCAGCAGCCAAGAGGGCAGTGAGCGGTTCCGTACTGGGGCCAACGTCCTGACTTTC. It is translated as CASSQEGSERFRTGANVLTF.

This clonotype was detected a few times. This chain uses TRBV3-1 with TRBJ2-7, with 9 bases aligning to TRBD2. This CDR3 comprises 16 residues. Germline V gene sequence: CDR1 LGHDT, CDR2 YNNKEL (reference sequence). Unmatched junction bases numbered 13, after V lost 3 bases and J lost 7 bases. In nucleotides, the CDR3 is TGTGCCAGCAGCCAGCTGACTAGCGGTTGGGGAGGGGAGCAGTACTTC. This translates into CASSQLTSGWGGEQYF.

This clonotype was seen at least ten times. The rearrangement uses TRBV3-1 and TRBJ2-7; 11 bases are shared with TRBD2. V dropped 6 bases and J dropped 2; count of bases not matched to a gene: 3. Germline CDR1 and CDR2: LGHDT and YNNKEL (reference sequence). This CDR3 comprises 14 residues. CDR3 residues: CASRPSGGPYEQYF. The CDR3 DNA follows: TGTGCCAGCAGACCTAGCGGGGGGCCCTACGAGCAGTACTTC.

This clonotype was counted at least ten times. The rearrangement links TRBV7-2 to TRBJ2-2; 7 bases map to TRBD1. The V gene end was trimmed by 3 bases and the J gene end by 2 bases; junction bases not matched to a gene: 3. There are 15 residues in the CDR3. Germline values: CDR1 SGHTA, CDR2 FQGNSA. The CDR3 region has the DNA TGTGCCAGCAGCTTCGGGACAGAAAACACCGGGGAGCTGTTTTTT. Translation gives CASSFGTENTGELFF.

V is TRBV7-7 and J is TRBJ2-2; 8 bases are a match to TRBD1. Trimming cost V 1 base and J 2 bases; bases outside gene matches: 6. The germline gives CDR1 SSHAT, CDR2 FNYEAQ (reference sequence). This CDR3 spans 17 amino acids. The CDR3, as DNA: TGTGCCAGCAGCTTAGAACGACAGGGGTTCAACACCGGGGAGCTGTTTTTT. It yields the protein CASSLERQGFNTGELFF.

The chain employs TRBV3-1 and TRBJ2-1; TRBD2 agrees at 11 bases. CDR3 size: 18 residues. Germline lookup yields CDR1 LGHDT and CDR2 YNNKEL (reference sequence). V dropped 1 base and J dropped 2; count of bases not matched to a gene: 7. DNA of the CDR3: TGTGCCAGCAGCCAAGGACAGACTAGCGGGACAACCTACAATGAGCAGTTCTTC. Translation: CASSQGQTSGTTYNEQFF.

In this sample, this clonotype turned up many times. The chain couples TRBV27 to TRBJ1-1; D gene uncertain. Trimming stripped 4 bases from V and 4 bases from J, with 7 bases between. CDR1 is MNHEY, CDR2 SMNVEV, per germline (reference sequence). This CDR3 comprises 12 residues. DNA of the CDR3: TGTGCCAGCAGTTCAGTCGGCACTGAAGCTTTCTTT. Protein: CASSSVGTEAFF.

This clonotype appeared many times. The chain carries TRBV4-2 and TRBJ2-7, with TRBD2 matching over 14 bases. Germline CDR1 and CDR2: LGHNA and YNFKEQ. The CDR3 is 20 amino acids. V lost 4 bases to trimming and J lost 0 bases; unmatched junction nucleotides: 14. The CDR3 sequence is CASSRGTGTSGSKSSYEQYF. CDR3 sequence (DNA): TGTGCCAGCAGCCGAGGAACCGGGACTAGCGGGAGTAAGAGCTCCTACGAGCAGTACTTC.

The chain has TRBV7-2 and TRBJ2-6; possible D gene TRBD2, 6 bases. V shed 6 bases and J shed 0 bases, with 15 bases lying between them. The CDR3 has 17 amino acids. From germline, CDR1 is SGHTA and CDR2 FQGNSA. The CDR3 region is CASSFTSLSSGANVLTF. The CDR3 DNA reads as TGTGCCAGCAGTTTTACTAGCCTTAGCTCTGGGGCCAACGTCCTGACTTTC.

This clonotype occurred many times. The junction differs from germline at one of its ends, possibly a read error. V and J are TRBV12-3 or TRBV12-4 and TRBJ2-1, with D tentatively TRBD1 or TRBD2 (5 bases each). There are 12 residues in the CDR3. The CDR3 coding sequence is TGTGCCAGCAGTACTCCGGGACCCGAGCAGTTTTTC. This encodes CASSTPGPEQFF.

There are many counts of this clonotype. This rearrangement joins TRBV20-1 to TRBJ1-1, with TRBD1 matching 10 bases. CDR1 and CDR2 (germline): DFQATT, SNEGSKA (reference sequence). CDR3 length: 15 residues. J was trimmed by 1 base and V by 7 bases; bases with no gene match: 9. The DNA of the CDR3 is TGCAGTGTTCGACAGGGGGCGCAGGGGAACACTGAAGCTTTCTTT. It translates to CSVRQGAQGNTEAFF.

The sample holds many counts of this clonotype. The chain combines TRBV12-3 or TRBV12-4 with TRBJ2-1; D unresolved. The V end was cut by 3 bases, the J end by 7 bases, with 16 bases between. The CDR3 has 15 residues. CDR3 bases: TGTGCCAGCAGTTTCTCTAGGGAAGGTGGGAATGAGCAGTTCTTC. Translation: CASSFSREGGNEQFF.

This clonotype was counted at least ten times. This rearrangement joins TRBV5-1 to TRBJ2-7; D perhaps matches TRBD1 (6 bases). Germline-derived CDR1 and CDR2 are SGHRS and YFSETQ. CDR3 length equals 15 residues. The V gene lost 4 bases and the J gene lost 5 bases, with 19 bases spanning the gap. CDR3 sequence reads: CASSIPQGNYNEQYF. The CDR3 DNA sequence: TGCGCCAGCAGCATACCACAGGGAAATTACAACGAGCAGTACTTC.

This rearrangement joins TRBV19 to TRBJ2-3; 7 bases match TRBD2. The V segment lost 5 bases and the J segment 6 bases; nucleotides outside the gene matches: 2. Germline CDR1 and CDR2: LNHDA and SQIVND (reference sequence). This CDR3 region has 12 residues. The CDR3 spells CASSGRGDTQYF. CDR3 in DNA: TGTGCCAGTAGTGGGCGGGGGGATACGCAGTATTTT. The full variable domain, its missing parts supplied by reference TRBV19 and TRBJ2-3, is DGGITQSPKYLFRKEGQNVTLSCEQNLNHDAMYWYRQDPGQGLRLIYYSQIVNDFQKGDIAEGYSVSREKKESFPLTVTSAQKNPTAFYLCASSGRGDTQYFGPGTRLTVL.

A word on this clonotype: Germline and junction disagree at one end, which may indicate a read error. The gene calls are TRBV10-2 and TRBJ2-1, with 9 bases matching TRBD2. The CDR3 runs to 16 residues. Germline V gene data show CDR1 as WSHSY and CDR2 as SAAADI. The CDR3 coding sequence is TGCACCAGCAGTCCTCCCCGACTAGCGGAGGGGGATGAGCAGTTCTTC. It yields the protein CTSSPPRLAEGDEQFF.

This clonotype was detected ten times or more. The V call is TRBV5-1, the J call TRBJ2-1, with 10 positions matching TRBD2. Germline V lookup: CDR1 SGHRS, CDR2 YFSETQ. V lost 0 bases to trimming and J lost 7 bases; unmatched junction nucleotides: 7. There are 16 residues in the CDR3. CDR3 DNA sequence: TGCGCCAGCAGCTTGGGATCGGGACTAGCGTCAAATGAGCAGTTCTTC. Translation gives CASSLGSGLASNEQFF.

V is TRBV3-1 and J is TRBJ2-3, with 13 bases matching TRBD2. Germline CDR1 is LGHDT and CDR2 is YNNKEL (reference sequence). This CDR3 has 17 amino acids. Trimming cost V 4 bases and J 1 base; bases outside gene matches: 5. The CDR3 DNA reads TGTGCCAGCAGCCGCGATGGACTAGCGGGAGGCACAGATACGCAGTATTTT. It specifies CASSRDGLAGGTDTQYF.

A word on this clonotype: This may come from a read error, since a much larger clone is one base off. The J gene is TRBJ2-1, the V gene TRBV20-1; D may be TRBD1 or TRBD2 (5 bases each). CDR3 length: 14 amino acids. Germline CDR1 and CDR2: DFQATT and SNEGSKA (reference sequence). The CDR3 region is CSVRDPRGTDEQFF. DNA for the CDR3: TGCAGTGTTAGAGATCCGAGGGGCACGGATGAGCAGTTCTTC.